One sample yielded the 14 T cell receptor beta chains listed below, sequenced in a study of T cells in Graves' hyperthyroidism and ophthalmopathy. Regions amplified from RNA transcripts were the TCR beta CDR3 regions. With the HTBI primer set, the TCR CDR3 went through a first round of RT-PCR. In TCRdb, the multiplex PCR reads were re-called with MiXCR into one record per CDR3 protein. Of some 770,000 distinct CDR3 sequences listed, about a sixth were seen once; the top ten hold around 7.7%. Sequenced input: blood. Every receptor here comes from a young man with Graves' hyperthyroidism.

This clonotype came up a few times. V is TRBV3-1 and J is TRBJ2-6; maybe TRBD1 (6 bases). Trimming took 1 base from V and 4 from J, leaving 8 bases between them. This CDR3 spans 15 amino acids. Germline lookup yields CDR1 LGHDT and CDR2 YNNKEL (reference sequence). CDR3 sequence: CASSQAGVGANVLTF. CDR3 nucleotide sequence: TGTGCCAGCAGCCAAGCAGGGGTCGGGGCCAACGTCCTGACTTTC.

The rearrangement uses TRBV3-2 and TRBJ2-3; the table assigns TRBD2, which was not confirmed against the DNA. TRBV3-2 is labeled a pseudogene. The CDR3 length is 18 residues. Written as DNA, the CDR3 is TGTGCCAGCAGCTTCCAGAGGACCCTGCCTGGATACACAGATACGCAGTATTTT. It specifies CASSFQRTLPGYTDTQYF.

This clonotype was found many times. V is TRBV28 and J is TRBJ1-5; D perhaps matches TRBD1 (5 bases). From germline, CDR1 is MDHEN and CDR2 SYDVKM. The V end was cut by 7 bases, the J end by 4 bases, with 8 bases between. The length of the CDR3 is 12 residues. CDR3 protein: CASTQGNQPQHF. In DNA, the CDR3 is TGTGCCAGCACCCAGGGAAATCAGCCCCAGCATTTT.

The rearrangement links TRBV11-3 to TRBJ2-1, with a possible D match to TRBD2 (6 bases). V lost 3 bases and J lost 2, with 11 bases in between. Per the germline V gene, CDR1 is SGHNT and CDR2 is YENEEA. This CDR3 contains 15 residues. CDR3 in amino acids: CASSLTPGAYNEQFF. As DNA, the CDR3 is TGTGCCAGCAGCTTGACTCCGGGGGCCTACAATGAGCAGTTCTTC.

The table lists this clonotype with many counts. This chain connects TRBV3-1 to TRBJ1-1; D not resolved. The germline CDR1 and CDR2 sequences are LGHDT and YNNKEL (reference sequence). The V end was cut by 1 base, the J end by 1 base, with 13 bases between. The CDR3 covers 16 residues. The CDR3 DNA reads as TGTGCCAGCAGCCAAGTTGGCAGCGCGCGGAACACTGAAGCTTTCTTT. Its translation: CASSQVGSARNTEAFF.

The chain has TRBV9 and TRBJ2-2; D remains unclear. This CDR3 is 18 amino acids long. Trimming cost V 3 bases and J 0 bases, with 18 bases left between them. Germline lookup yields CDR1 SGDLS and CDR2 YYNGEE. In DNA, the CDR3 is TGTGCCAGCAGCGGGGAAGGTGCCAGACCCCCGAACACCGGGGAGCTGTTTTTT. This translates into CASSGEGARPPNTGELFF.

This clonotype was seen repeatedly, ten times or more. The chain combines TRBV6-2 or TRBV6-3 with TRBJ1-1, with a possible D match to TRBD1 (5 bases). The V end lost 2 bases, the J end lost 1 base, and 11 bases lay between the germline ends. The CDR3 extends over 15 amino acids. Germline CDR1 reads MNHEY; CDR2 reads SVGEGT. The CDR3 sequence is CASSYDRPRNTEAFF. The CDR3, as DNA: TGTGCCAGCAGTTACGACAGACCGAGGAACACTGAAGCTTTCTTT.

This clonotype showed up just a few times. The chain has TRBV10-3 and TRBJ2-1, with 14 bases identical to TRBD2. The germline V gene encodes CDR1 ENHRY and CDR2 SYGVKD. The CDR3 extends over 14 amino acids. Germline trimming cut 11 bases from V and 9 bases from J; bases unmatched to any gene: 9. CDR3 nucleotides: TGTGCCGTGGCGGGACTAGCGGGAGACGGTGAGCAGTTCTTC. This translates into CAVAGLAGDGEQFF.

This clonotype was detected ten times or more. The V and J genes are TRBV2 and TRBJ1-6; tentative D call: TRBD1 (6 bases). Looked up from germline, CDR1 is SNHLY and CDR2 is FYNNEI. There are 15 residues in the CDR3. Deletions cut 5 bases from V and 7 bases from J, with 15 bases between. As DNA, the CDR3 is TGTGCCAGCAGTCCCCAGGGGATAAGGAATTCACCCCTCCACTTT. It yields the protein CASSPQGIRNSPLHF.

The CDR3 region has the DNA TGTGCCAGCAGCCCCACTAGCGGGTGGAACCATGAGCAGTTCTTC. Translated, it gives CASSPTSGWNHEQFF. The genes are TRBV12-3 or TRBV12-4 and TRBJ2-1; TRBD2 aligns across 9 bases. This CDR3 is 15 amino acids long. V lost 6 bases and J lost 8; bases outside the gene matches: 11.

This clonotype was counted at least ten times. This rearrangement joins TRBV2 to TRBJ1-5, with 11 nucleotides matching TRBD1. Germline loops: CDR1 SNHLY, CDR2 FYNNEI. This CDR3 has 15 residues. The V gene end was trimmed by 6 bases and the J gene end by 6 bases; junction bases not matched to a gene: 7. The DNA of the CDR3 is TGTGCCAGCAGACCGGACAGGGGGCGCGGTCAGCCCCAGCATTTT. Residues: CASRPDRGRGQPQHF.

This clonotype has a count of ten or more. CDR3 residues: CASTGGGELEQYF. The CDR3 DNA reads as TGTGCCAGCACTGGGGGGGGGGAACTCGAGCAGTACTTC. The V and J genes are TRBV28 and TRBJ2-7; 7 positions match TRBD2. The CDR3 totals 13 residues. J lost 6 bases, V lost 7 bases, and 9 bases had no gene match. The V gene's germline CDR1 is MDHEN and CDR2 SYDVKM. Based on the CDR3 plus reference TRBV28 and TRBJ2-7, the full variable domain is DVKVTQSSRYLVKRTGEKVFLECVQDMDHENMFWYRQDPGLGLRLIYFSYDVKMKEKGDIPEGYSVSREKKERFSLILESASTNQTSMYLCASTGGGELEQYFGPGTRLTVT.

The V call is TRBV7-8, the J call TRBJ2-1; TRBD2 is a possible D gene (6 bases). The CDR3 length is 15 residues. Trimming shortened V by 5 bases and J by 8 bases, and 19 bases separated the two germline ends. Germline CDR1 and CDR2: SGHVS and FQNEAQ. CDR3 in DNA: TGTGCCAGCAGCCTCGGGGCGGGGATGGGCGATGAGCAGTTCTTC. It encodes CASSLGAGMGDEQFF.

There are many counts of this clonotype. The V gene is TRBV20-1, the J gene TRBJ2-5, with 7 bases aligning to TRBD2. The V and J ends lost 3 bases and 7 bases, in that order; junction bases with no gene match: 5. Germline V gene data show CDR1 as DFQATT and CDR2 as SNEGSKA (reference sequence). This CDR3 region has 12 residues. The CDR3 sequence is CSASGGEGTQYF. CDR3 nucleotide sequence: TGCAGTGCTAGTGGGGGGGAGGGGACCCAGTACTTC.